A single sample is the source of the 8 T cell receptor beta chains below, sequenced in a study of CD8+ T cells in alopecia areata. RNA extraction and reverse transcription yielded cDNA as sequencing template. The method was immunoSEQ multiplex PCR; TCRdb's version includes in-frame clones alone and lacks a portion of them. This table holds around 150,000 clones, around two thirds found once. Material for sequencing was CD8+ T cells sorted from blood. These receptors all come from a human donor in good health.

CDR3 sequence: CASSTGLALHYEQYF. The CDR3 DNA reads as TGTGCCAGCAGTACGGGACTAGCGCTTCACTACGAGCAGTACTTC. V is TRBV28 and J is TRBJ2-7; 10 bases are shared with TRBD2. Per the germline V gene, CDR1 is MDHEN and CDR2 is SYDVKM. Trimming at V came to 5 bases and at J to 3 bases, leaving 7 bases not matched to a gene. The CDR3 loop spans 15 amino acids.

The chain combines TRBV30 with TRBJ2-1; tentative D call: TRBD1 (6 bases). The CDR3 has 12 residues. CDR1 is GTSNPN, CDR2 SVGIG, per germline (reference sequence). V lost 1 base to trimming and J lost 11 bases, with 12 bases between them. The CDR3 reads CAWSEGEPKQFF. CDR3 sequence (DNA): TGTGCCTGGAGTGAGGGGGAACCAAAGCAGTTCTTC.

V is TRBV10-3 and J is TRBJ2-7; D is possibly TRBD1 or TRBD2 (5 bases each). The CDR3 contains 14 residues. Germline assignment: CDR1 ENHRY and CDR2 SYGVKD. V gave up 6 bases and J gave up 2 bases, with 14 bases separating them. CDR3 protein: CAISPTGTPYEQYF. The CDR3 DNA follows: TGTGCCATCAGCCCTACCGGGACCCCCTACGAGCAGTACTTC.

Notes on this clone: The identical CDR3 is also encoded by other nucleotide sequences in the sample. The chain is built from TRBV27 and TRBJ2-3; the D is unclear. Trimming removed 2 bases at V and 2 bases at J, with 5 bases between. Looked up from germline, CDR1 is MNHEY and CDR2 is SMNVEV (reference sequence). The CDR3 runs to 13 residues. The CDR3 nucleotides read TGTGCCAGCAGTTTAGGGTTCACAGATACGCAGTATTTT. It is translated as CASSLGFTDTQYF.

The chain recombines TRBV4-1 with TRBJ1-1; D gene unclear. Germline CDR1 and CDR2: MGHRA and YSYEKL. Deletions cut 3 bases from V and 0 bases from J, with 14 bases between. The CDR3 extends over 16 amino acids. CDR3: CASSHPWEGLNTEAFF. CDR3 coding DNA: TGCGCCAGCAGCCATCCTTGGGAAGGGTTGAACACTGAAGCTTTCTTT.

This clone came up a few times. V usage is TRBV7-9 and J usage is TRBJ1-5; 8 bases agree with TRBD1. Germline V gene sequence: CDR1 SEHNR, CDR2 FQNEAQ (reference sequence). The CDR3 has 14 residues. V shed 5 bases, J shed 3 bases, and the junction held 3 bases outside the gene matches. The CDR3 nucleotides are TGTGCCAGCAGCCCGACAGGGGACAATCAGCCCCAGCATTTT. This codes for CASSPTGDNQPQHF.

This CDR3 is CSVGPAYNEQFF. The CDR3 DNA is TGCAGCGTTGGCCCCGCCTACAATGAGCAGTTCTTC. The V call is TRBV29-1, the J call TRBJ2-1; no reliable D call. Germline loops: CDR1 SQVTM, CDR2 ANQGSEA. V was cut by 4 bases and J by 2 bases, with 6 bases left in between. The CDR3 sequence is 12 residues long.

The rearrangement uses TRBV5-1 and TRBJ2-1, with 9 bases identical to TRBD2. CDR1 is SGHRS, CDR2 YFSETQ, per germline. The CDR3 has 16 residues. V lost 0 bases and J lost 3; bases outside the gene matches: 4. The CDR3 bases are TGCGCCAGCAGCTTGGCCGTTAGCGGGAGCTACAATGAGCAGTTCTTC. It encodes CASSLAVSGSYNEQFF.